These 15 T cell receptor beta chains were sequenced from one sample in a study of T-cell memory formation after mild COVID-19. TCRdb used MiXCR to reprocess the 5' RACE reads, holding one entry per CDR3 protein. The data show some 600,000 distinct CDR3 sequences, 17% seen once. Specimen: PBMCs or a T cell subset sorted from them (not recorded which). Source of these receptors: an adult woman who had mild COVID-19 (a few samples of this study predate the infection). Cell type and time point are not known.

This clonotype was recorded at least ten times. This chain uses TRBV4-3 with TRBJ2-6; D is possibly TRBD1 or TRBD2 (5 bases each). Trimming left V 0 bases short and J 0 bases short, with 12 bases between. Germline CDR1 reads LGHNA; CDR2 reads YSLEER. This CDR3 spans 18 amino acids. The DNA for the CDR3 is TGCGCCAGCAGCCAAGACAGGGTCGAGGGCTCTGGGGCCAACGTCCTGACTTTC. It is translated as CASSQDRVEGSGANVLTF.

The sample holds a few counts of this clonotype. The chain uses TRBV14 and TRBJ2-7; perhaps TRBD2 as D (6 bases). Germline CDR1 reads SGHDN; CDR2 reads FVKESK. The germline V and J ends were trimmed by 0 bases and 2 bases, with 14 bases remaining between them. The length of the CDR3 is 16 residues. Here the CDR3 reads CASSQEEAGIPYEQYF. The CDR3 coding sequence is TGTGCCAGCAGCCAAGAAGAAGCGGGTATTCCCTACGAGCAGTACTTC. The full variable domain, completed using reference TRBV14 and TRBJ2-7, is EAGVTQFPSHSVIEKGQTVTLRCDPISGHDNLYWYRRVMGKEIKFLLHFVKESKQDESGMPNNRFLAERTGGTYSTLKVQPAELEDSGVYFCASSQEEAGIPYEQYFGPGTRLTVT.

The chain recombines TRBV5-1 with TRBJ1-1; D remains ambiguous. In germline, CDR1 is SGHRS, CDR2 YFSETQ. The CDR3 extends over 16 amino acids. V was pared by 0 bases and J by 1 base, with 13 bases between. The CDR3 protein is CASSLGVVGKNTEAFF. The CDR3 DNA is TGCGCCAGCAGCTTGGGGGTCGTAGGGAAGAACACTGAAGCTTTCTTT.

This clonotype has just a few counts. The chain is built from TRBV19 and TRBJ2-5; D is tentatively TRBD1 or TRBD2 (5 bases each). Germline V gene lookup returns CDR1 LNHDA and CDR2 SQIVND (reference sequence). The CDR3 has 13 amino acids. V was clipped by 5 bases and J by 7 bases, with 14 bases between them. The CDR3 coding sequence is TGTGCCAGTAGTTTGTCGGGAACAGGGACCCAGTACTTC. It specifies CASSLSGTGTQYF.

J is TRBJ2-3 and V is TRBV5-1, with 10 bases lining up with TRBD2. The J segment lost 3 bases and the V segment lost 4 bases, leaving 2 bases of the junction unmatched. The CDR3 runs to 14 residues. Germline V gives CDR1 SGHRS, CDR2 YFSETQ. The CDR3 here is CASSILAGTDTQYF. CDR3 in DNA: TGCGCCAGCAGCATACTAGCGGGGACAGATACGCAGTATTTT.

In DNA, the CDR3 is TGTGCCAGTAGTATCGCGACTCTGTCCTACAATGAGCAGTTCTTC. Protein sequence: CASSIATLSYNEQFF. V is TRBV19 and J is TRBJ2-1; D not resolved. Looked up from germline, CDR1 is LNHDA and CDR2 is SQIVND (reference sequence). Trimming left V 3 bases short and J 1 base short, with 10 bases between. The CDR3 extends over 15 amino acids. Combining the CDR3 with reference TRBV19 and TRBJ2-1 gives the whole variable domain DGGITQSPKYLFRKEGQNVTLSCEQNLNHDAMYWYRQDPGQGLRLIYYSQIVNDFQKGDIAEGYSVSREKKESFPLTVTSAQKNPTAFYLCASSIATLSYNEQFFGPGTRLTVL.

This clonotype was picked up a small number of times. This rearrangement joins TRBV7-9 to TRBJ2-7; D may be TRBD1 or TRBD2 (6 bases each). V dropped 0 bases and J dropped 4 bases, with 13 bases sitting between them. The germline V gene encodes CDR1 SEHNR and CDR2 FQNEAQ (reference sequence). The CDR3 is 15 amino acids. The CDR3 loop reads CASSLARGDFYEQYF. The CDR3 DNA is TGTGCCAGCAGCTTAGCGAGGGGGGACTTTTACGAGCAGTACTTC.

The rearrangement uses TRBV12-3 or TRBV12-4 and TRBJ1-1, with D unresolved. Trimming stripped 3 bases from V and 1 base from J, with 9 bases between. The length of the CDR3 is 14 residues. The CDR3: CASSFREKNTEAFF. CDR3 in DNA: TGTGCCAGCAGTTTTAGGGAAAAGAACACTGAAGCTTTCTTT.

The J gene is TRBJ1-1, the V gene TRBV5-1; possibly TRBD1 for D (6 bases). Germline loops: CDR1 SGHRS, CDR2 YFSETQ. The CDR3 loop spans 15 amino acids. V shed 4 bases and J shed 0 bases, with 13 bases lying between them. CDR3 bases: TGCGCCAGCAGCGCTCGCAGGGGAATGAACACTGAAGCTTTCTTT. This sequence encodes CASSARRGMNTEAFF. Using reference TRBV5-1 and TRBJ1-1 for the parts outside the CDR3, the full variable domain is KAGVTQTPRYLIKTRGQQVTLSCSPISGHRSVSWYQQTPGQGLQFLFEYFSETQRNKGNFPGRFSGRQFSNSRSEMNVSTLELGDSALYLCASSARRGMNTEAFFGQGTRLTVV.

A few counts support this clonotype. The chain has TRBV12-3 or TRBV12-4 and TRBJ1-1; possible D gene TRBD1, 5 bases. V was pared by 6 bases and J by 3 bases, with 8 bases between. The CDR3 runs to 12 residues. CDR3 nucleotides: TGTGCCAGCAGCAGGGTTGACACTGAAGCTTTCTTT. Translation gives CASSRVDTEAFF.

This clonotype occurred once. The chain has TRBV5-5 and TRBJ2-7; D might be TRBD1 or TRBD2, each matching 5 bases. CDR1 is SGHKS and CDR2 is YYEKEE in the germline V gene (reference sequence). The CDR3 loop spans 15 amino acids. Trimming removed 4 bases from V and 0 bases from J, with 14 bases in between. The CDR3 sequence is CASSPGPTPSYEQYF. For the CDR3, the DNA is TGTGCCAGCAGCCCGGGACCAACTCCCTCCTACGAGCAGTACTTC.

The rearrangement uses TRBV20-1 and TRBJ2-1; 8 nucleotides agree with TRBD2. The V segment lost 3 bases and the J segment 6 bases; nucleotides outside the gene matches: 7. CDR1 is DFQATT and CDR2 is SNEGSKA in the germline V gene (reference sequence). This CDR3 has 14 residues. The CDR3 loop is CSARTSVAPNEQFF. CDR3 sequence (DNA): TGCAGTGCTAGGACTAGCGTGGCCCCCAATGAGCAGTTCTTC.

This clonotype was detected only a few times. The J gene is TRBJ2-3, the V gene TRBV2, with D possibly TRBD2 on 5 matching bases. The V end lost 3 bases, the J end lost 9 bases, and 13 bases lay between the germline ends. Germline loops: CDR1 SNHLY, CDR2 FYNNEI. This CDR3 is 13 amino acids long. The CDR3 reads CASSDRRGDTQYF. The CDR3 nucleotides are TGTGCCAGCAGTGATCGCCGGGGAGACACGCAGTATTTT.

The sample holds many counts of this clonotype. J is TRBJ2-7 and V is TRBV5-1, with 10 bases fitting TRBD2. Germline CDR1 and CDR2: SGHRS and YFSETQ. V shed 4 bases and J 3 bases; nucleotides not matched to a gene: 7. The CDR3 covers 15 residues. CDR3 in amino acids: CASSSGAGGVYEQYF. CDR3 bases: TGCGCCAGCAGCAGTGGAGCGGGAGGGGTCTACGAGCAGTACTTC.

This chain connects TRBV5-1 to TRBJ1-2, with 7 positions matching TRBD1. Germline CDR1 is SGHRS and CDR2 is YFSETQ. V was clipped by 5 bases and J by 6 bases; unmatched bases: 4. CDR3 length: 12 amino acids. CDR3 DNA: TGCGCCAGCAGAGACAGGGACCATGGCTACACCTTC. It encodes CASRDRDHGYTF.